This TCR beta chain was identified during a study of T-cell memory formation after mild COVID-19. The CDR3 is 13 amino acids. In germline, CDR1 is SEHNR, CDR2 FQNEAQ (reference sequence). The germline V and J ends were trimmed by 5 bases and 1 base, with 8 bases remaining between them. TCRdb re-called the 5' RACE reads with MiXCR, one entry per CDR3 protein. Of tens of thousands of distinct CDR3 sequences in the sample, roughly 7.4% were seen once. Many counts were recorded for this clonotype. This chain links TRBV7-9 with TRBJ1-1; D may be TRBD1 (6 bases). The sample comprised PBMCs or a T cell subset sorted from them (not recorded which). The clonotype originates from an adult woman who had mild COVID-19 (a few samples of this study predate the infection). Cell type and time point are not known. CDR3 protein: CASSTQGNTEAFF. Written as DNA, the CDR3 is TGTGCCAGCAGCACACAGGGGAACACTGAAGCTTTCTTT.